The count of the clone carrying this T cell receptor beta chain is one. There are 14 residues in the CDR3. J was trimmed by 5 bases and V by 5 bases; bases with no gene match: 7. Germline CDR1 and CDR2: MDHEN and SYDVKM. The source of the sample is a study of blood T cell repertoires in COVID-19. Study-wide background: Acute-phase and convalescent COVID-19 samples originated in the United States, Italy and Spain. PBMCs, B-cell-depleted T cells, or T cells were the source of the cDNA or gDNA that made up the material.

As handled by the study authors: Quantification of nucleated cells was approximated via reference gene primer amplification. The repertoire was sequenced with immunoSEQ multiplex PCR; TCRdb's copy has only in-frame clones and lacks some. The V and J calls and clone size come from that table; D and trimming were worked out from the DNA. The sample consists of about 75,000 clones, around 90% of them appearing once. The V and J genes are TRBV28 and TRBJ1-2; 8 bases are shared with TRBD1. Sequencing was performed on peripheral blood. The source is a human donor in a cohort sampled during active COVID-19. CDR3 residues: CASSHGQGPYGYTF. CDR3 nucleotides: TGTGCCAGCAGTCACGGACAGGGCCCATATGGCTACACCTTC.